Below are 16 T cell receptor beta chains sequenced from a single sample in a study of cytomegalovirus exposure and HLA in healthy donors. TCRdb's copy holds only in-frame clones and misses some; the assay was immunoSEQ multiplex PCR. This table holds around 150,000 clones, approximately 90% found once. Sequenced sample: PBMCs. These receptors originate from a young man in good health and CMV-seronegative.

The V gene is TRBV5-1, the J gene TRBJ2-7, with 8 positions matching TRBD1. CDR3 size: 15 residues. Germline V CDR1 and CDR2: SGHRS, YFSETQ. After removal of 0 bases from V and 1 base from J, the junction contained 3 bases not matched to a gene. The CDR3 DNA is TGCGCCAGCAGCTTGGGGACAGGGTTTTCCTACGAGCAGTACTTC. Its protein is CASSLGTGFSYEQYF.

This chain connects TRBV25-1 to TRBJ1-6; 11 bases are a match to TRBD1. The CDR3 has 14 residues. CDR1 is MGHDK, CDR2 SYGVNS, per germline. J was trimmed by 8 bases and V by 5 bases; bases with no gene match: 2. In DNA, the CDR3 is TGTGCCAGCAGTCAGGGACAGGGGGATTCACCCCTCCACTTT. Encoded protein: CASSQGQGDSPLHF.

The V call is TRBV28, the J call TRBJ2-7; perhaps TRBD1 as D (6 bases). The germline V gene encodes CDR1 MDHEN and CDR2 SYDVKM. The CDR3 extends over 14 amino acids. V dropped 5 bases and J dropped 1 base, with 12 bases sitting between them. DNA for the CDR3: TGTGCCAGCAGTCCGCCCGGGACATCCTACGAGCAGTACTTC. Translating gives CASSPPGTSYEQYF. Full variable domain (rest looked up from reference TRBV28 and TRBJ2-7): DVKVTQSSRYLVKRTGEKVFLECVQDMDHENMFWYRQDPGLGLRLIYFSYDVKMKEKGDIPEGYSVSREKKERFSLILESASTNQTSMYLCASSPPGTSYEQYFGPGTRLTVT.

The rearrangement links TRBV27 to TRBJ2-2, with 16 bases fitting TRBD2. Germline V CDR1 and CDR2: MNHEY, SMNVEV (reference sequence). The length of the CDR3 is 17 residues. V trimming: 4 bases; J trimming: 6 bases; junction bases outside the gene matches: 5. CDR3 residues: CASSSGLAGGKAGELFF. The CDR3 DNA reads TGTGCCAGCAGTTCGGGACTAGCGGGAGGGAAGGCCGGGGAGCTGTTTTTT.

The chain uses TRBV5-1 and TRBJ2-2; D might be TRBD2 (6 bases). Germline assignment: CDR1 SGHRS and CDR2 YFSETQ. The CDR3 has 13 amino acids. Trimming stripped 6 bases from V and 5 bases from J, with 11 bases between. Written as DNA, the CDR3 is TGCGCCAGCACCCGGAGGGGTACCGGGGAGCTGTTTTTT. Translating it yields CASTRRGTGELFF.

This chain uses TRBV19 with TRBJ2-7, with 7 bases matching TRBD2. The CDR3 is 15 residues long. The trim removed 2 bases at V and 3 bases at J, leaving 7 bases unmatched. Germline CDR1 reads LNHDA; CDR2 reads SQIVND (reference sequence). The CDR3 bases are TGTGCCAGTAGTATATTGGGAGGGCTGAACTACGAGCAGTACTTC. Translated: CASSILGGLNYEQYF.

This chain connects TRBV29-1 to TRBJ2-1, with TRBD2 identical over 14 bases. CDR3 length: 17 amino acids. Germline CDR1 SQVTM, CDR2 ANQGSEA. The V and J ends lost 3 bases and 8 bases, in that order; junction bases with no gene match: 12. CDR3 loop: CSVERLAGGVFRDEQFF. DNA for the CDR3: TGCAGCGTTGAGCGACTAGCGGGAGGGGTTTTTAGGGATGAGCAGTTCTTC.

This rearrangement joins TRBV6-4 to TRBJ2-1, with TRBD1 matching 7 bases. Germline trimming cut 8 bases from V and 5 bases from J; bases unmatched to any gene: 6. Looked up from germline, CDR1 is MRHNA and CDR2 is SNTAGT. This CDR3 has 13 residues. The CDR3 region is CASSGQPDNEQFF. The CDR3 DNA is TGTGCCAGCTCGGGACAGCCCGACAATGAGCAGTTCTTC.

This rearrangement joins TRBV10-2 to TRBJ1-1, with D uncertain. The CDR3 contains 12 residues. Germline V lookup: CDR1 WSHSY, CDR2 SAAADI. The germline V and J ends were trimmed by 3 bases and 9 bases, with 11 bases remaining between them. CDR3 nucleotides: TGCGCCAGCAGTGATGCCGGGAAGAAAGCTTTCTTT. It specifies CASSDAGKKAFF.

The chain employs TRBV30 and TRBJ2-5; 10 nucleotides match TRBD1. From germline, CDR1 is GTSNPN and CDR2 SVGIG (reference sequence). J lost 7 bases, V lost 8 bases, and 10 bases had no gene match. The CDR3 length is 13 residues. CDR3 in DNA: TGTGCCGGCGGGACAGGGGCTTGGGGGACCCAGTACTTC. Translated: CAGGTGAWGTQYF.

The V gene is TRBV4-1, the J gene TRBJ2-7, with a possible D match to TRBD2 (6 bases). V gave up 3 bases and J gave up 4 bases, with 7 bases separating them. The CDR3 runs 12 residues. Per the germline V gene, CDR1 is MGHRA and CDR2 is YSYEKL. The CDR3, as DNA: TGCGCCAGCAGCCAGGCGGGGTACGAGCAGTACTTC. Protein: CASSQAGYEQYF.

This chain uses TRBV7-8 with TRBJ2-5, with a tentative D call TRBD2 (7 bases). The CDR3 consists of 18 residues. Between the trimmed V and J ends, which lost 3 bases and 3 bases, there was a span of 23 bases. The V gene's germline CDR1 is SGHVS and CDR2 FQNEAQ. DNA of the CDR3: TGTGCCAGCAGCTTCGCCTCCTCGAGTGGGGGGGGCGAAGAGACCCAGTACTTC. Protein product: CASSFASSSGGGEETQYF.

The genes are TRBV7-9 and TRBJ2-7; 9 bases fit TRBD1. Germline CDR1 SEHNR, CDR2 FQNEAQ (reference sequence). The CDR3 totals 15 residues. The V and J ends lost 4 bases and 1 base, in that order; junction bases with no gene match: 5. CDR3 sequence: CASSSGQGLSYEQYF. CDR3 nucleotides: TGTGCCAGCAGCTCCGGACAGGGGTTGTCCTACGAGCAGTACTTC. The full variable domain, with the rest looked up from reference TRBV7-9 and TRBJ2-7, is DTGVSQNPRHKITKRGQNVTFRCDPISEHNRLYWYRQTLGQGPEFLTYFQNEAQLEKSRLLSDRFSAERPKGSFSTLEIQRTEQGDSAMYLCASSSGQGLSYEQYFGPGTRLTVT.

This chain connects TRBV11-2 to TRBJ1-3; 8 nucleotides line up with TRBD1. Germline V gene lookup returns CDR1 SGHAT and CDR2 FQNNGV. The CDR3 is 19 residues long. Trimming cost V 1 base and J 4 bases; bases outside gene matches: 15. For the CDR3, the DNA is TGTGCCAGCAGCTTAGTATTGAACGTAGGACAGGGAGAAGGAAACACCATATATTTT. Protein: CASSLVLNVGQGEGNTIYF.

The chain uses TRBV5-6 and TRBJ2-3; maybe TRBD1 (6 bases). This CDR3 comprises 14 residues. Deletions cut 3 bases from V and 4 bases from J, with 12 bases between. From germline, CDR1 is SGHDT and CDR2 YYEEEE. The CDR3 DNA sequence: TGTGCCAGCAGCTGGGGTTCAGGGGCAGATACGCAGTATTTT. Its translation: CASSWGSGADTQYF. The complete variable domain, with remaining parts taken from reference TRBV5-6 and TRBJ2-3, reads DAGVTQSPTHLIKTRGQQVTLRCSPKSGHDTVSWYQQALGQGPQFIFQYYEEEERQRGNFPDRFSGHQFPNYSSELNVNALLLGDSALYLCASSWGSGADTQYFGPGTRLTVL.

Only one count was recorded for this clone. The V gene is TRBV13, the J gene TRBJ2-3; a possible D gene is TRBD2 (6 bases). CDR1 is PRHDT and CDR2 is FYEKMQ in the germline V gene (reference sequence). The CDR3 covers 13 residues. V lost 8 bases, J lost 1 base, and 10 bases lay in between. The CDR3 DNA reads as TGTGCCAGCGGGCCTAGCGGCACAGATACGCAGTATTTT. Translation: CASGPSGTDTQYF.